This T cell receptor beta chain stems from a study of blood T cell repertoires in COVID-19. TCRdb keeps only in-frame clones here, not all; method: immunoSEQ multiplex PCR. The sample has around 45,000 clones, 80% to 90% seen once. The CDR3 is 15 residues long. V shed 7 bases and J shed 6 bases, with 18 bases lying between them. The germline V gene has CDR1 MGHRA and CDR2 YSYEKL. V usage is TRBV4-1 and J usage is TRBJ2-2; D is unresolved. Sequenced: peripheral blood. The clonotype originates from a human donor in a cohort sampled during active COVID-19. Here the CDR3 DNA reads TGCGCCAGCAACCTCCGGGTCGGCTATTCCGGGGAGCTGTTTTTT. This encodes CASNLRVGYSGELFF.